Listed below are T cell receptor beta chains from one sample, sequenced in a study of T cells after posttransplantation cyclophosphamide. Profiling relied on immunoSEQ multiplex PCR, and the TCRdb table lists in-frame clones only, not all of them. This sample comprises tens of thousands of clones, none seen once only. Sequenced material: PBMCs. All receptors come from a woman in her forties or fifties in good health and a related stem cell transplant donor. Both conserved end residues are part of each CDR3. Fields, in order: clone size, D gene, J gene, V gene, CDR3 length, CDR3 protein, CDR3 DNA. D genes are given only for firm matches. Clone size appears in some rows only: once, few, many, or a class for an expanded clone.

>many|TRBD1|TRBJ2-7|TRBV7-6|13
CASSGTGVGEQYF
TGTGCCAGCAGCGGGACAGGGGTCGGCGAGCAGTACTTC
>few|.|TRBJ1-4|TRBV18|15
CASSLQGGTNEKLFF
TGTGCCAGCTCTCTTCAAGGGGGAACTAATGAAAAACTGTTTTTT
>many|TRBD1|TRBJ2-7|TRBV28|16
CASSLFRQGASYEQYF
TGTGCCAGCAGTTTATTTAGGCAGGGGGCCTCCTACGAGCAGTACTTC
>many|TRBD1|TRBJ2-2|TRBV5-1|15
CASSSGQGGTGELFF
TGCGCCAGCAGCTCAGGACAGGGGGGCACCGGGGAGCTGTTTTTT
>.|TRBD2|TRBJ2-7|TRBV7-2|17
CAGSLPRVGGESYEQYF
TGTGCCGGCAGCTTACCTAGGGTGGGGGGGGAGTCCTACGAGCAGTACTTC
>many|.|TRBJ1-3|TRBV30|14
CAWSLTVSGNTIYF
TGTGCCTGGAGTTTGACAGTCTCTGGAAACACCATATATTTT
>many|TRBD1|TRBJ1-4|TRBV7-9|18
CASSLEQGAHTTNEKLFF
TGTGCCAGCAGCTTGGAACAGGGGGCCCATACAACTAATGAAAAACTGTTTTTT
>many|.|TRBJ1-5|TRBV15|15
CATSITGNTNQPQHF
TGTGCCACCAGCATAACAGGGAATACTAATCAGCCCCAGCATTTT
>many|.|TRBJ1-5|TRBV19|15
CASSTQGQGAQPQHF
TGTGCCAGTAGTACCCAGGGACAAGGTGCTCAGCCCCAGCATTTT
>many|TRBD2|TRBJ2-7|TRBV7-9|15
CASSPPRSGVYEQYF
TGTGCCAGCAGCCCCCCGCGGAGCGGGGTGTACGAGCAGTACTTC
>medium-sized|TRBD1|TRBJ1-1|TRBV10-3|14
CAISEQGEDTEAFF
TGTGCCATCAGCGAACAGGGGGAGGACACTGAAGCTTTCTTT
>many|.|TRBJ2-7|TRBV29-1|14
CSVEEGANPYEQYF
TGCAGCGTTGAAGAGGGAGCCAATCCTTACGAGCAGTACTTC
>many|.|TRBJ2-2|TRBV11-2|15
CASSLIAGATGELFF
TGTGCCAGCAGCTTAATAGCAGGGGCCACCGGGGAGCTGTTTTTT
>many|TRBD1|TRBJ1-2|TRBV6-6|16
CASSSRMGRGLDGYTF
TGTGCCAGCAGTTCTCGCATGGGCAGGGGGCTGGATGGCTACACCTTC
>many|TRBD1|TRBJ1-2|TRBV4-1|18
CASSQVVRRDRRDYGYTF
TGCGCCAGCAGCCAAGTTGTCCGCCGGGACAGGAGAGACTATGGCTACACCTTC
>.|.|TRBJ2-5|TRBV15|14
CATSRDFDQETQYF
TGTGCCACCAGCAGAGATTTCGACCAAGAGACCCAGTACTTC
>many|TRBD2|TRBJ2-1|TRBV28|15
CATRLAGGFYNEQFF
TGTGCCACGCGACTAGCGGGGGGGTTTTACAATGAGCAGTTCTTC
>many|TRBD2|TRBJ2-1|TRBV28|15
CASSLWGGAYNEQFF
TGTGCCAGCAGTTTGTGGGGGGGGGCCTACAATGAGCAGTTCTTC
>many|.|TRBJ1-2|TRBV7-2|16
CASSYEKGVSHYGYTF
TGTGCCAGCAGCTATGAAAAGGGGGTTAGCCACTATGGCTACACCTTC
>many|.|TRBJ1-6|TRBV5-1|19
CASSLAGVGTSSYNSPLHF
TGCGCCAGCAGCTTGGCCGGGGTTGGTACCAGCTCCTATAATTCACCCCTCCACTTT
>many|.|TRBJ2-7|TRBV6-1|14
CASRSLTGRDEQYF
TGTGCCAGCAGAAGTTTGACAGGCCGGGACGAGCAGTACTTC
>many|.|TRBJ2-7|TRBV2|13
CASSVPTGYEQYF
TGTGCCAGCAGTGTTCCAACGGGTTACGAGCAGTACTTC
>many|TRBD1|TRBJ1-2|TRBV27|15
CASSPRTGEDYGYTF
TGTGCCAGCAGTCCGCGGACAGGGGAGGACTATGGCTACACCTTC
>.|TRBD2|TRBJ2-5|TRBV2|15
CASSEGAGVQETQYF
TGTGCCAGCAGTGAAGGGGCGGGGGTTCAAGAGACCCAGTACTTC
>.|.|TRBJ1-2|TRBV28|11
CAAAVNYGYTF
TGTGCCGCGGCAGTAAACTATGGCTACACCTTC
>many|.|TRBJ1-1|TRBV28|14
CASRPGLRSGEAFF
TGTGCCAGCAGGCCCGGCCTCAGGAGCGGTGAAGCTTTCTTT
>many|TRBD1|TRBJ1-5|TRBV4-2|15
CASSQGTGHNQPQHF
TGTGCCAGCAGCCAGGGGACAGGGCATAATCAGCCCCAGCATTTT
>many|.|TRBJ1-1|TRBV28|16
CASNWPPGGFGTEAFF
TGTGCCAGCAATTGGCCGCCGGGGGGTTTCGGCACTGAAGCTTTCTTT
>many|.|TRBJ2-3|TRBV29-1|11
CSVEFVTDEYF
TGCAGCGTTGAATTCGTGACAGACGAGTATTTT
>many|.|TRBJ1-5|TRBV4-3|15
CASSQARLNNQPQHF
TGCGCCAGCAGCCAAGCCCGACTGAACAATCAGCCCCAGCATTTT
>many|.|TRBJ2-2|TRBV7-9|13
CASSLKTTGELFF
TGTGCCAGCAGCTTAAAAACTACCGGGGAGCTGTTTTTT
>.|TRBD1|TRBJ2-7|TRBV30|16
CAWGTSTGGLVYEQYF
TGTGCCTGGGGGACCTCGACAGGGGGCTTAGTATATGAGCAGTACTTC
>many|TRBD1|TRBJ1-2|TRBV10-2|13
CASKETGNYGYTF
TGCGCCAGCAAAGAGACAGGGAACTATGGCTACACCTTC
>many|.|TRBJ1-1|TRBV19|13
CASRDGGPTEAFF
TGTGCCAGTCGCGACGGGGGGCCCACTGAAGCTTTCTTT
>many|TRBD2|TRBJ2-3|TRBV7-9|19
CASTLPLAGGGESTDTQYF
TGTGCCAGCACCCTCCCACTAGCGGGGGGGGGTGAAAGCACAGATACGCAGTATTTT
>many|TRBD2|TRBJ2-1|TRBV27|14
CASSSGGHYNEQFF
TGTGCCAGCAGTAGCGGGGGACACTACAATGAGCAGTTCTTC
>few|TRBD1|TRBJ1-2|TRBV28|14
CATVQGLANYGYTF
TGTGCCACCGTACAGGGGTTAGCTAACTATGGCTACACCTTC
>many|TRBD1|TRBJ2-7|TRBV25-1|15
CASSDSGTGGYEQYF
TGTGCCAGCAGTGACTCCGGGACAGGGGGCTACGAGCAGTACTTC
>many|.|TRBJ1-2|TRBV28|13
CASSPYALQGYTF
TGTGCCAGCAGTCCCTACGCCCTGCAAGGCTACACCTTC
>many|TRBD2|TRBJ2-7|TRBV9|15
CASSVTGTSSHEQYF
TGTGCCAGCAGCGTAACGGGGACTAGCAGCCACGAGCAGTACTTC
>few|.|TRBJ2-7|TRBV5-1|12
CASSLGNYEQYF
TGCGCCAGCAGCCTCGGGAACTACGAGCAGTACTTC
>many|.|TRBJ1-6|TRBV28|12
CASSLGDSPLHF
TGTGCCAGCAGCCTAGGGGATTCACCCCTCCACTTT
>many|.|TRBJ2-7|TRBV10-3|12
CACGRDAYEQYF
TGTGCCTGCGGGCGGGATGCCTACGAGCAGTACTTC
>many|TRBD2|TRBJ2-3|TRBV4-1|16
CASSLRGAGGADTQYF
TGCGCCAGCAGCCTGCGAGGAGCGGGGGGGGCAGATACGCAGTATTTT
>many|.|TRBJ2-5|TRBV5-4|14
CASSWDSGQETQYF
TGTGCCAGCAGCTGGGACTCCGGGCAAGAGACCCAGTACTTC
>many|.|TRBJ2-3|TRBV5-8|15
CASSLHKTSTDTQYF
TGTGCCAGCAGCTTGCACAAGACTAGCACAGATACGCAGTATTTT
>many|.|TRBJ2-1|TRBV15|13
CATSRDRGGEQFF
TGTGCCACCAGCAGAGATCGCGGGGGCGAGCAGTTCTTC
>many|TRBD1|TRBJ2-7|TRBV10-3|13
CAIIRQGTGEQYF
TGTGCCATCATTCGACAGGGGACGGGGGAGCAGTACTTC
>medium-sized|.|TRBJ2-2|TRBV10-1|13
CASSDRDTGELFF
TGCGCCAGCAGTGACAGGGACACCGGGGAGCTGTTTTTT
>many|TRBD1|TRBJ1-2|TRBV25-1|15
CASSEEGQGAYGYTF
TGTGCCAGCAGTGAAGAGGGACAGGGGGCTTATGGCTACACCTTC
>many|.|TRBJ1-4|TRBV5-1|15
CASSLGGATNEKLFF
TGCGCCAGCAGCCTAGGGGGTGCAACTAATGAAAAACTGTTTTTT
>many|TRBD2|TRBJ2-3|TRBV5-4|15
CASSRGGASTDTQYF
TGTGCCAGCAGCCGGGGAGGGGCTAGCACAGATACGCAGTATTTT
>many|TRBD1|TRBJ1-5|TRBV19|14
CASRDRGSNQPQHF
TGTGCCAGTAGGGACAGGGGTAGCAATCAGCCCCAGCATTTT
>few|.|TRBJ1-2|TRBV27|14
CASSTKTGPYGYTF
TGTGCCAGCAGCACAAAGACAGGCCCCTATGGCTACACCTTC
>many|.|TRBJ1-5|TRBV28|14
CASIQTGRYQPQHF
TGTGCCAGCATCCAGACCGGGAGGTATCAGCCCCAGCATTTT
>many|.|TRBJ2-5|TRBV21-1|15
CASSKVEQERKTQYF
TGTGCCAGCAGCAAAGTTGAACAAGAGCGAAAGACCCAGTACTTC
>many|.|TRBJ2-2|TRBV6-4|15
CASSASDFSTGELFF
TGTGCCAGCAGTGCGTCGGACTTTTCCACCGGGGAGCTGTTTTTT